Listed here is a single T cell receptor beta chain. Its antigen is not yet known. No quality values exist for individual bases; no much larger clone is one base distant. This entry belongs to a study of cytomegalovirus exposure and HLA in healthy donors (dated by TCRdb to 2017 to 2019). General notes on the study: An earlier analysis of approximately 640 of the donors reported 250 to 300 Gb of sequence data and roughly 100 million unique TCR beta sequences from some 180 million T cells. An earlier analysis of 500 to 750 of the donors applied high-throughput TCR beta sequencing to assess whether each TCR beta V gene segment acted as functional or pseudogenic. In a later genetic analysis, genome-wide SNP genotypes for about three fifths of the roughly 670 donors were used, and that subset was treated as a discovery cohort. The study was designed to test whether signatures of past pathogen exposure could be identified by cataloging public T cell receptors. About five DR-DQ haplotypes were handled as single units for association and clustering, since linkage in the cohort was strong. Besides the first cohort of some 670 subjects, a separate validation cohort made up of 120 different subjects was used. The study used immunosequencing to profile the T cell repertoires of around 600 subjects and linked those repertoires to cytomegalovirus serostatus. Both class I and class II loci were covered by HLA typing, at four-digit resolution. Of the roughly 400 genotyped donors, 65% to 90% were placed in the genetic ancestry cluster associated with self-reported Caucasian donors. Among about 370 genotyped donors of the cohort, an average of roughly 230,000 unique TCR beta nucleotide sequences was sequenced per donor, of which about 19% were non-productive. Every discovery cohort repertoire had been produced on one sequencing platform. The number of donors typed differed by locus, with 629-630 for A, B, C, DRB1 and DQB1, around 500 for DQA1, some 570 for DPA1, and around 460 for DPB1. Alongside the repertoire data, information on donor age, sex, ethnicity and CMV serostatus was compiled. The study combined high-throughput TCR immunosequencing, statistical association of individual TCRs with disease status, and machine learning to predict cytomegalovirus infection status. In the later analysis, no new phenotypic data were used to find candidate immune exposures; instead, reliance was placed on TCR beta sequences and their occurrence across donors. In a later analysis, previously published TCR beta repertoires from more than 500 donors were re-analyzed and high-resolution HLA genotyping was added so that TCR occurrence patterns could be studied. Approximately 300 gigabases of sequencing data and around 85 million unique TCR sequences made up an early release that covered 500 to 650 HLA-typed donors.

The V end loses 8 bases and the J end loses 0 bases, and a stretch of 14 bases separates them. CDR1 and CDR2, per the germline V gene, are SGHVS and FNYEAQ. The CDR3 covers 15 residues, taking in both the cysteine and the phenylalanine. Only CDR3 DNA is held: 45 bases, read in frame from base 1. The cohort consisted of approximately 690 healthy bone marrow donors. All cohort members were sampled while nominally healthy, although unrecorded immune exposures were likely present. The donor was CMV seropositive and belonged to the group of about 290 seropositive cohort members. Each donor provided a peripheral blood sample, and peripheral blood mononuclear cells were used for TCR beta sequencing. Genomic DNA extraction from the blood cell samples was performed with the Qiagen DNeasy Blood Extraction Kit. Library preparation used the immunoSEQ multiplex PCR assay. The multiplex PCR relied on a mix of 60 forward primers for TCR Vbeta segments and 13 reverse primers for TCR Jbeta segments. The CDR3 region of rearranged TCR beta genes was amplified from genomic DNA by a multiplex PCR assay. The Illumina HiSeq System was used to sequence the amplified TCR beta libraries as 87-base-pair reads. Turning to the authors' computational methods: A later analysis counted tens of millions of unique TCR beta chains across the 640 or so repertoires, and some 11 million of these chains were shared by at least two donors. Raw reads were error-corrected and collapsed into unique sequences with a nearest-neighbor algorithm that merged closely related sequences to remove PCR and sequencing errors. To assign V, D and J gene segments, CDR3 sequences were aligned to IMGT reference sequences. Each retained sequence needed at least a six-nucleotide match to both a V gene segment and a J gene segment. Rearrangements were called productive when the CDR3 lacked stop codons and stayed in frame with V and J; all others were non-productive. CDR3 was defined according to IMGT convention as the region running from the second conserved V-encoded cysteine to the conserved J-encoded phenylalanine. Sequences without an unambiguous match to a single V gene segment were excluded from the earlier analysis of about 600 of the donors. An earlier analysis of several hundred of the donors called V segments functional above 56.7% productive rearrangements and segregating when the between-donor standard deviation exceeded 5%. A statistical classification framework was built for diagnosing cytomegalovirus status from the catalog of TCR beta chain sequences. In a later analysis, V and J genes were assigned by comparing TCR nucleotide sequences against IMGT/GENE-DB human TR gene sequences. The TCRdist pipeline was used in a later analysis to assign CDR3 sequences and most-parsimonious VDJ recombination scenarios. In a later analysis, each TCR beta chain was defined by its CDR3 amino acid sequence together with its V-gene family, and reads lacking a unique V-gene family were excluded. In a later analysis, approximately 590 highly shared, low-generation-probability nucleotide sequences were removed to address suspected cross-contamination and a sequencing artifact. A later analysis calculated a clonal expansion index for each public chain from normalized within-repertoire ranks of inferred template counts. A later analysis computed generation probabilities with a VDJ recombination model fitted to out-of-frame rearrangements, and checked the results against IGoR. A later analysis scored TCR-TCR, TCR-HLA and TCR-CMV co-occurrence with hypergeometric tests, applying a repertoire-size bias correction to TCR pairs. In a later analysis, false discovery rates were estimated by permuting HLA or CMV assignments 20 times. In a later analysis, co-occurring TCRs were grouped using DBSCAN, and TCRdist sequence similarity was added for clustering within HLA-allele-positive subsets. Repertoires with fewer than 30,000 or more than 120,000 public chains, plus five repertoires with anomalous nucleotide sharing, were excluded from co-occurrence clustering. Sourced from immuneACCESS, this table was stored by TCRdb with only in-frame sequences that have V and J called. A share of the clones is absent; for the studies checked, an unresolved V gene accounts for under half, and the remainder has no known explanation. V and J calls and clone size follow that table, whereas D and trimming were derived from the DNA. Across this sample there are approximately 85,000 clones, with approximately 80% seen only once. The ten top clones hold roughly a quarter of the sample.

Study-wide conclusions, independent of this receptor: Because counts were too low, 15 or so rarely observed V segments, including chromosome 9 orphons, were excluded from the earlier analysis of some 540 of the donors. A later analysis reported that several top co-occurrence clusters appeared linked to parvovirus B19, influenza, CMV and Epstein-Barr virus. An association between a missense DCLRE1C variant and V-gene and J-gene trimming of TCR beta chains was found in a later genetic analysis and replicated in an independent cohort. In both the original and validation cohorts, the classifier was reported to diagnose cytomegalovirus status with high specificity and sensitivity. For the cohort, immune exposure information was limited to CMV serostatus. According to a later analysis, most CMV-associated TCR beta chains appeared to be HLA-restricted, and the HLA associations seemed to be driven largely by CMV exposure. In a later analysis, TCR association rates were found to vary across HLA loci, with the most associated TCRs seen for DRB1 alleles and the fewest for HLA-C alleles. The sequencing pipeline was judged likely to have produced a cluster of highly shared sequence variants as a technical artifact. A further reported finding was that TCR beta sequences accurately predicted the HLA-A and HLA-B alleles for most subjects in the first cohort. The authors suggested that the approach could potentially be generalized to other disease states and immunological phenotypes. The 87-base-pair reads could not distinguish some IMGT-functional V segments, including TRBV6-2 and TRBV6-3, so those segments were excluded. Linkage disequilibrium might explain the correlated functional status among segregating V segments, but an unknown experimental factor could not be ruled out. Three of the identified cytomegalovirus-associated TCR beta chains were confirmed in vitro to be specific for cytomegalovirus antigens. In an earlier analysis of fewer than 700 of the donors, most TCR beta V segments appeared in productive rearrangements about 87% or about 30% of the time, broadly matching IMGT annotations. Most TCR sequences were seen in very few donors, while some public TCRs were found in many individuals. The study gave a list of 150 to 200 TCR beta chains associated with cytomegalovirus. Compared with equally common non-associated chains, HLA-associated TCR beta chains in a later analysis were more clonally expanded and had lower generation probabilities. When HLA alleles, especially DR and DQ, strongly co-occurred, TCR associations were difficult to assign to individual alleles. The presence/absence analyses assumed that sequencing depth was roughly uniform across donors, and that assumption may not be true. Compared with the 666-donor mean, donors in an Asian-associated ancestry cluster had fewer N-insertions in productive TCRs, according to a later genetic analysis. In this cohort, only TCR beta chains were sequenced, and detectable features were limited by the absence of alpha or paired-chain data. Because HLA typing was missing for some donors at each locus, association tests included only the typed subset. In a later analysis, 15,000 to 20,000 TCR beta sequences were associated with specific HLA alleles at a false discovery rate of 0.05.

The origin of this receptor is a woman between 45 and 60 years old in good health and CMV-seropositive. Recombination linked TRBV7-6 to TRBJ1-5; the D gene is possibly TRBD1, with 6 bases matching. The specimen sequenced was PBMCs. The base sequence is TGTGCCAGCCAACAGGGCCCCTATAGCAATCAGCCCCAGCATTTT. It is translated as CASQQGPYSNQPQHF.